This entry describes one TCR beta chain. The antigen remains undetermined. This sample is part of a study of cytomegalovirus exposure and HLA in healthy donors. Study overall: For the approximately 430 genotyped donors, over 80% fell within the Caucasian-associated ancestry cluster.

Broader study findings: Donor immune exposure was known only as CMV serostatus.

With V trimmed by 0 bases and J by 8 bases, 3 bases remained unmatched. The CDR3 totals 15 residues. Looked up from germline, CDR1 is SGHRS and CDR2 is YFSETQ. This PCR relied on a set of 60 Vbeta primers and 13 Jbeta primers. The table came from immunoSEQ multiplex PCR; TCRdb's copy has only in-frame clones and leaves some out. In the table there are 210,000 or so clones, about 80% of which are singletons. V and J are TRBV5-1 and TRBJ1-4; 11 bases line up with TRBD1. The clonotype was recovered from a girl aged 10 to 17 in good health and CMV-seronegative. Sequencing was done on a sample of PBMCs. The CDR3 sequence is CASSLGGQGGEKLFF. For the CDR3, the DNA is TGCGCCAGCAGCTTGGGGGGACAGGGGGGCGAAAAACTGTTTTTT.